Listed here is a single T cell receptor beta chain. It lacks a known antigen. Qualities for individual bases were not recorded, and no much larger clone is one base off. This sample is part of a study of molecular identifiers for immune sequencing clone quantification (dated by TCRdb to 2016 to 2019). Study-level background: For a replicate experiment, RNA from around 20,000 or 100,000 naive CD8 T cells was divided into five aliquots, of which four were sequenced. This methods study benchmarked molecular-identifier clustering-based TCR repertoire sequencing (MIDCIRS) and TCR RNA copy counting, using CD8 T cells to do so. The paper as a whole reports these results and caveats: Spiked-in Jurkat TCR RNA equivalent to a single cell was reported to be detectable even among over 800,000 naive CD8 T cells. The naive libraries included spiked-in Jurkat TCR RNA (fewer than eleven copies' worth), and this Jurkat TCR RNA is not part of the donor repertoire. The sizes of highly expanded clones could end up underestimated when identical TCR molecules share a barcode. Modeling estimated about three recovered TCR RNA copies per cell, compared with about ten by digital PCR, which implies 30% to 35% capture efficiency. In CMV-specific effector cells, over 99% of molecules were held by clones above 20 RNA copies, whereas under 1% of molecules were held by such clones in naive cells. When barcode sub-clustering was omitted, TCR diversity was inflated by chimeric consensus sequences, with chimeras reaching as high as 47%.

Receptors were amplified or captured by PCR. Sequencing relied on an Illumina HiSeq 4000. Bulk TCR libraries were prepared as previously described, using TCR primers listed in Table S5. Purification of total RNA was performed with the Qiagen AllPrep DNA/RNA kit. Before analysis, reads from multiple sequencing runs of the same library were pooled. Under the source paper's analysis protocol: Reads were retained only if their TCR constant sequence matched exactly, and those retained reads were trimmed to 150 nt and grouped according to their 12-nt molecular barcodes. Reads inside each barcode group were sub-clustered using a 15% Levenshtein threshold, and a quality-weighted consensus sequence was constructed for each RNA molecule. Non-functional sequences were excluded, and lower-count sequences lying one edit away from another sequence were also excluded. Based on fitting two negative binomial distributions, any barcode sub-cluster with under 20% of the maximum read count was discarded. TCRdb's own reprocessing of the public reads used fastp at Q25 and MiXCR and kept productive beta chains. Under each unique CDR3 protein, matching rows form one entry showing the most common genes and DNA. TCRdb's processing, not the authors', yielded these V and J calls. Counted in this sample were around 460,000 distinct CDR3 sequences; 20% to 25% of them appeared once. Jointly, the top ten make up about 0.78% of the sample.

Libraries of naive CD8 T cells were built from about 21,000 to 970,000 sorted cells, with 10%, 30% or 50% of the purified RNA used. Naive CD8 T cells were FACS-sorted as CD8+CD4-CCR7+CD45RA+ on a BD FACSAria II into RLT Plus buffer. Detection sensitivity was tested by spiking Jurkat RNA equal to some 10 TCR copies' worth into samples containing 20,000-1,000,000 naive CD8 T cells. CD8 T cells were enriched with RosetteSep CD8+ T Cell Enrichment Cocktail and Ficoll-Paque, followed by ACK red cell lysis. Sequenced: naive CD8+ T cells from blood, with Jurkat cell RNA spiked in. Sample cell subset or site, as interpreted from the label and publication: FACS-sorted CD8+CD4-CCR7+CD45RA+ naive T cells. This TCR derives from a human donor in good health. Some libraries in this study had Jurkat cell RNA spiked in.

The CDR3 is CAWSVGTSGRASVYNEQFF. In nucleotide form, the sequence is TGTGCCTGGAGTGTGGGGACTAGCGGGAGGGCCAGTGTCTACAATGAGCAGTTCTTC. This chain is built from TRBV30 and TRBJ2-1; 16 junctional bases match TRBD2. At the junction V is shortened by 0 bases and J by 3 bases; bases outside the gene matches: 8. The CDR3 has 19 amino acids, counting the end cysteine and phenylalanine. The kept DNA is CDR3 alone, 57 bases in frame from the first base. According to the germline V gene (reference sequence), CDR1 reads GTSNPN and CDR2 reads SVGIG.